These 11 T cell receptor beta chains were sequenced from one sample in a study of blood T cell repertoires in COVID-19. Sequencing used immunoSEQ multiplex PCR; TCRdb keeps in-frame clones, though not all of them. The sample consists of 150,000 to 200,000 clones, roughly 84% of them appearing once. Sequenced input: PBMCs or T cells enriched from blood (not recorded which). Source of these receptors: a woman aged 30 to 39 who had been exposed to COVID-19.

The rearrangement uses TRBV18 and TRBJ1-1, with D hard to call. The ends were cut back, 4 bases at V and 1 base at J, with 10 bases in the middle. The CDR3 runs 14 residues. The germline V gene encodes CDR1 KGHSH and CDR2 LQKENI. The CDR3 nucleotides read TGTGCCAGCTCACTACAAGACAAGAACACTGAAGCTTTCTTT. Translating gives CASSLQDKNTEAFF.

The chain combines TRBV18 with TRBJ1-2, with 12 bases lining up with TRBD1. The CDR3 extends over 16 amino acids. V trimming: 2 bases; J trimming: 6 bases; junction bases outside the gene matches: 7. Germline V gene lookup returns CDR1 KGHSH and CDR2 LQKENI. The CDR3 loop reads CASSPSSRDRGHGYTF. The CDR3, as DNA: TGTGCCAGCTCACCAAGTAGCCGGGACAGGGGGCATGGCTACACCTTC.

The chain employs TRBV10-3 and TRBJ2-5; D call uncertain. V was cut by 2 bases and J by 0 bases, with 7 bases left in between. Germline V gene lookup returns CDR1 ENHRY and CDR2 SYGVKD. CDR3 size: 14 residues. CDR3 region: CAISERVYQETQYF. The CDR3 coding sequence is TGTGCCATCAGTGAGCGCGTGTACCAAGAGACCCAGTACTTC.

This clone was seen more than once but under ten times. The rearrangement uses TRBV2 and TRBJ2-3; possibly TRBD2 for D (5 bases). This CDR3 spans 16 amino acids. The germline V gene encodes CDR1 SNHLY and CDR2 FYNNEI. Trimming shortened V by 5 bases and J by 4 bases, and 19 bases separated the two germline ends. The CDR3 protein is CASSRTRRPGSDTQYF. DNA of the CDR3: TGTGCCAGCAGTCGAACTAGACGCCCGGGTTCAGATACGCAGTATTTT.

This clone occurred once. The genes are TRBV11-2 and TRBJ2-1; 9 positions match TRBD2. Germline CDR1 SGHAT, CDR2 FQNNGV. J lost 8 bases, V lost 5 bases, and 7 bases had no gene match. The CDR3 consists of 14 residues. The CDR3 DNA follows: TGTGCCAGCAGCCCCGGGACTAGCATCTATGAGCAGTTCTTC. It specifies CASSPGTSIYEQFF. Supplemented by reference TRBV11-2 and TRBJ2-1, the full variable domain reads EAGVAQSPRYKIIEKRQSVAFWCNPISGHATLYWYQQILGQGPKLLIQFQNNGVVDDSQLPKDRFSAERLKGVDSTLKIQPAKLEDSAVYLCASSPGTSIYEQFFGPGTRLTVL.

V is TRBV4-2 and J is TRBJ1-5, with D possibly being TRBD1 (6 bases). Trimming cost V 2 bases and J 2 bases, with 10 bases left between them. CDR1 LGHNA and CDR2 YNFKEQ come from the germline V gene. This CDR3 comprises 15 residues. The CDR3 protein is CASSQIPGGNQPQHF. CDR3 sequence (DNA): TGTGCCAGCAGCCAAATTCCAGGGGGCAATCAGCCCCAGCATTTT.

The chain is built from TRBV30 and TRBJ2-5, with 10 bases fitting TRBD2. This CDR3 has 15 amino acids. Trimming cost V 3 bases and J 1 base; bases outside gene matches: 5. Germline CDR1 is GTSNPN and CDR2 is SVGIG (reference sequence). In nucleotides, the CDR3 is TGTGCCTGGAGCACTAGCGGGACCCTCCAAGAGACCCAGTACTTC. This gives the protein CAWSTSGTLQETQYF.

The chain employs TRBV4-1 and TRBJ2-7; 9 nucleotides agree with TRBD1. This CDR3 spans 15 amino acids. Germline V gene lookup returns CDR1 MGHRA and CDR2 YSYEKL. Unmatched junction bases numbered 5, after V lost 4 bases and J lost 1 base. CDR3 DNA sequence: TGCGCCAGCAGCCCCCTCGGACAGGGGTCCTACGAGCAGTACTTC. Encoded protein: CASSPLGQGSYEQYF.

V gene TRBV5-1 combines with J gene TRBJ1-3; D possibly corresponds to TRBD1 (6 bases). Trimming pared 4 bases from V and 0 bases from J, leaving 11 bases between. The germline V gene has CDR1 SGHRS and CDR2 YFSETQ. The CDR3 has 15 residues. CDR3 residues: CASSTDRSSGNTIYF. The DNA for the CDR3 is TGCGCCAGCAGCACAGACAGGAGCTCTGGAAACACCATATATTTT.

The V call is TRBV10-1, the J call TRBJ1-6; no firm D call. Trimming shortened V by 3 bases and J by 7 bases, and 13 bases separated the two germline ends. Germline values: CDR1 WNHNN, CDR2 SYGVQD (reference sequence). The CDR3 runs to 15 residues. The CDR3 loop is CASSESNTENSPLHF. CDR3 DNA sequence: TGCGCCAGCAGTGAATCGAACACAGAGAATTCACCCCTCCACTTT.

The CDR3 loop is CASSSQGNYGYTF. The CDR3 DNA reads TGTGCCAGCAGCTCCCAGGGGAACTATGGCTACACCTTC. The gene calls are TRBV7-8 and TRBJ1-2, with D maybe TRBD1 (6 bases). Germline V gene lookup returns CDR1 SGHVS and CDR2 FQNEAQ. V was shortened by 4 bases and J by 2 bases, with 8 bases between the two germline ends. This CDR3 comprises 13 residues. The full variable domain, its missing parts supplied by reference TRBV7-8 and TRBJ1-2, is GAGVSQSPRYKVAKRGQDVALRCDPISGHVSLFWYQQALGQGPEFLTYFQNEAQLDKSGLPSDRFFAERPEGSVSTLKIQRTQQEDSAVYLCASSSQGNYGYTFGSGTRLTVV.